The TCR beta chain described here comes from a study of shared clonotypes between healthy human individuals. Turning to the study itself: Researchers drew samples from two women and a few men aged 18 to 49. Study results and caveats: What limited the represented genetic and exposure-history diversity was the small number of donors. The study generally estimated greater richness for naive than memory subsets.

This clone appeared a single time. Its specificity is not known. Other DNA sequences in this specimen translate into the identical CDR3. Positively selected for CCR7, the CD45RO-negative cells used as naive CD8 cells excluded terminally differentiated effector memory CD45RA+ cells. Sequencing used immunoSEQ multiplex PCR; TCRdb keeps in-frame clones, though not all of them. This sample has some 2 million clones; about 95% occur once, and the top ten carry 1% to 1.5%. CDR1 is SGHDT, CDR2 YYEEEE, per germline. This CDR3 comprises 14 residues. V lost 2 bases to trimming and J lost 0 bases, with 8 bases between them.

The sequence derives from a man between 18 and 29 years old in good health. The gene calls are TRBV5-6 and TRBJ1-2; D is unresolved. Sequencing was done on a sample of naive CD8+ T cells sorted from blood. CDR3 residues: CASSFAGPNYGYTF. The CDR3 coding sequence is TGTGCCAGCAGCTTTGCAGGCCCTAACTATGGCTACACCTTC.